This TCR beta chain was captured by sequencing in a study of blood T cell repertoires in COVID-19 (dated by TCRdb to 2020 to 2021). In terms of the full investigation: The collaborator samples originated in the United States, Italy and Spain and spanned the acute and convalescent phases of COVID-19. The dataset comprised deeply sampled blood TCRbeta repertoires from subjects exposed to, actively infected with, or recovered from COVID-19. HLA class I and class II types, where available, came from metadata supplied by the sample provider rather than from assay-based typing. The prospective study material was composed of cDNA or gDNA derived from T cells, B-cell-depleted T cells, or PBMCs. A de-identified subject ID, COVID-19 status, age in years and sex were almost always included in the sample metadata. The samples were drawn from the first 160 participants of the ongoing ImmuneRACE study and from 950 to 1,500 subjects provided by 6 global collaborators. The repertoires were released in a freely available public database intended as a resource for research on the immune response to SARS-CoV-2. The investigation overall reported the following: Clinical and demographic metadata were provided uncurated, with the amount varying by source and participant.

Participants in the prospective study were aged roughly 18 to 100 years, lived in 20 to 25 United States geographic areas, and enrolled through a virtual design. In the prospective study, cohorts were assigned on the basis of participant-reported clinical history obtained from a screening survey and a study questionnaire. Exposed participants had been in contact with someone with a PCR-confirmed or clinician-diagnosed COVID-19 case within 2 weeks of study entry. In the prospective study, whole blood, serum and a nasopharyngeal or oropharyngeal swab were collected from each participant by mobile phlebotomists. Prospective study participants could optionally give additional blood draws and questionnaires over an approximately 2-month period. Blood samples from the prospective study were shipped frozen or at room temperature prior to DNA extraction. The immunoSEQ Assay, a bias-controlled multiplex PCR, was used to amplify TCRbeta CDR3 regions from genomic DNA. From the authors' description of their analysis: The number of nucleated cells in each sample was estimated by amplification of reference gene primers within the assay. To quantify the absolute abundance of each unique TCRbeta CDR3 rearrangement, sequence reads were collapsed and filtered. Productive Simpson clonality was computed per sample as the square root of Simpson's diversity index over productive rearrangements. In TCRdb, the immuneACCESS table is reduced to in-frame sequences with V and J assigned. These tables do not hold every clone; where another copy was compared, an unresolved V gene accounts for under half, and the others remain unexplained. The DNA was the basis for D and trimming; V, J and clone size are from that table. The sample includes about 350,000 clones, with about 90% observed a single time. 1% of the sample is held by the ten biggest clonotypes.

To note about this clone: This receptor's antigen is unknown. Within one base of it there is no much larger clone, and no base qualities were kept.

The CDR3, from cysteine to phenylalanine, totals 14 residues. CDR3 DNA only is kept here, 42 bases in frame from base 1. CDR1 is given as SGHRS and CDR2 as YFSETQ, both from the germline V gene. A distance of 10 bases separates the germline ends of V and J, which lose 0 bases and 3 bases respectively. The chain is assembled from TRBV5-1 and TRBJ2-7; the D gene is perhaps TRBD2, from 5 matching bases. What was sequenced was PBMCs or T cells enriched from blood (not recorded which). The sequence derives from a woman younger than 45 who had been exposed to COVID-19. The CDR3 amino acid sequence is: CASSLGVGSYEQYF. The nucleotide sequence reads TGCGCCAGCAGCTTGGGCGTAGGGAGCTACGAGCAGTACTTC.